Many counts were recorded for the clone carrying this T cell receptor (beta chain). Its antigen is unidentified. This CDR3 spans 16 amino acids. Trimming left V 5 bases short and J 5 bases short, with 21 bases between. Per the germline V gene, CDR1 is SGHVS and CDR2 is FQNEAQ. The data derive from a study of T cell repertoires in cytomegalovirus infection. In the study overall: It was the public TCR beta signatures that indicated both CMV infection and matching HLA type.

TCRdb passed the reads through MiXCR, listing each CDR3 protein once. Altogether roughly 150,000 distinct CDR3 sequences are present, about 25% being singletons, with the ten largest covering roughly 11%. Study-wide results and limits: People with CMV and the relevant HLA were identified by cumulative public TCR beta family frequency. Clonotype analysis showed dominance of the ex vivo response by HLA-C-restricted CMV-specific TCR beta clonotypes.

The sample consisted of PBMCs. V and J are TRBV7-8 and TRBJ2-5; a weak D match, TRBD1 (6 bases). The sequence derives from a human donor in good health (CMV status not recorded). Some clones in this sample may be carry-over from other donors' samples. In DNA, the CDR3 is TGTGCCAGCAGCCCACCCCCGACAGGCGGCAGTGAGACCCAGTACTTC. Translated: CASSPPPTGGSETQYF.